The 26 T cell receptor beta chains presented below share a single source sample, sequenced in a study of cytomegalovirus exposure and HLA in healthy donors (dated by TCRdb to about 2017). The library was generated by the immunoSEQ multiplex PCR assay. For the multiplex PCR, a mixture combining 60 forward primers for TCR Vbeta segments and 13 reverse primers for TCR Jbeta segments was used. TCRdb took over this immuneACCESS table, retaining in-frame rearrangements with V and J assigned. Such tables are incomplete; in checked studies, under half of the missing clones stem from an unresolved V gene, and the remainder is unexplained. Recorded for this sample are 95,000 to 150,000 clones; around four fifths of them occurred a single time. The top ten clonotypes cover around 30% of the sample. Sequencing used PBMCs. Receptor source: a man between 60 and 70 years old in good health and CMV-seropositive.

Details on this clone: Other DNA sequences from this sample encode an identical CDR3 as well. This CDR3 is CASSTQLAGQETQYF. In DNA form, the CDR3 reads TGTGCCAGCAGCACTCAACTAGCGGGGCAAGAGACCCAGTACTTC. The chain carries TRBV5-4 and TRBJ2-5; 10 bases match TRBD2. Germline CDR1 SGHNT, CDR2 YYREEE (reference sequence). The CDR3 has 15 residues. Germline trimming cut 4 bases from V and 2 bases from J; bases unmatched to any gene: 5.

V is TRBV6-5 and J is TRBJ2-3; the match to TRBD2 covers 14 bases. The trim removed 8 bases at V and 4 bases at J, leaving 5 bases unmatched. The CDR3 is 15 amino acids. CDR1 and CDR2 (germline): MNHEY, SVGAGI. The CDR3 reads CASQRLAGGSDTQYF. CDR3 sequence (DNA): TGTGCCAGCCAAAGACTAGCGGGGGGGTCAGATACGCAGTATTTT.

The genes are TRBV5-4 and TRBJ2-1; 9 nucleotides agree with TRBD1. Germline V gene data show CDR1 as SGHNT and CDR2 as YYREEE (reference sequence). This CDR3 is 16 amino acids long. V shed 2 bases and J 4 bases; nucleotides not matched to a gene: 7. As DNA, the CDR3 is TGTGCCAGCAGCTTACCCGGGACAGGGCGGTACAATGAGCAGTTCTTC. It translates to CASSLPGTGRYNEQFF.

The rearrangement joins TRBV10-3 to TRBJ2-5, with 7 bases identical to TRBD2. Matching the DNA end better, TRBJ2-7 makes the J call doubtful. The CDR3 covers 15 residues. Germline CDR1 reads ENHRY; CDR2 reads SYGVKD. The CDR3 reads CAISQLLAATYEQYF. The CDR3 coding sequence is TGTGCCATCAGCCAACTTCTAGCGGCCACCTACGAGCAGTACTTC.

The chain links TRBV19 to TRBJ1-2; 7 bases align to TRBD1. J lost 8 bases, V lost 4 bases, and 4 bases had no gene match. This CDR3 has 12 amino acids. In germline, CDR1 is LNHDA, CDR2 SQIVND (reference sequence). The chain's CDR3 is CASSKGADGYTF. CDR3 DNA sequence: TGTGCCAGTAGTAAGGGGGCAGACGGCTACACCTTC.

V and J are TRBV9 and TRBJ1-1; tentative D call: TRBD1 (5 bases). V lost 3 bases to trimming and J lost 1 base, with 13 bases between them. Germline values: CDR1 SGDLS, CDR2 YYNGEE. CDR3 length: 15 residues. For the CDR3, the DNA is TGTGCCAGCAGCGGGGGCATGACTGCGAACACTGAAGCTTTCTTT. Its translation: CASSGGMTANTEAFF.

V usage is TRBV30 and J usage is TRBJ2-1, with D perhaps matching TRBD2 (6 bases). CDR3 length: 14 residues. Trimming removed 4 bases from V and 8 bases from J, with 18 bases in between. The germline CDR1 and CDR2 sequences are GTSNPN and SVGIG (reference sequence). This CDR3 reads CAWNGRDPRDEQFF. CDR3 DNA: TGTGCCTGGAATGGGCGGGACCCTAGGGATGAGCAGTTCTTC.

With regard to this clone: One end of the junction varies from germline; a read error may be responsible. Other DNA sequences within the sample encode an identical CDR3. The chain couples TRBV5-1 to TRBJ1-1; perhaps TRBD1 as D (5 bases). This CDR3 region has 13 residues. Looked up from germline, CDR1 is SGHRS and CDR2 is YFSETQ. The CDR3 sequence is CASSLQGNTEAFF. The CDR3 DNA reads TGTGCCAGCAGCTTGCAGGGGAACACTGAAGCTTTCTTT.

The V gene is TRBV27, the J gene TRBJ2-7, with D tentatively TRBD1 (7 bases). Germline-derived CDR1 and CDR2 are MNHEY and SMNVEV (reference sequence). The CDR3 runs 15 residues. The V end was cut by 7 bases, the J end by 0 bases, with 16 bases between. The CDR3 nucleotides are TGTGCCAGCAAAGGGGGCGCGGGGAGCTCCTACGAGCAGTACTTC. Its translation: CASKGGAGSSYEQYF.

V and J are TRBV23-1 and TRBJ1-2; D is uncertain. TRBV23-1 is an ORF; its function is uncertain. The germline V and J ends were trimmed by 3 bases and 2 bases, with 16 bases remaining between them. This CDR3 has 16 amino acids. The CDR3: CASSHPSRPGNYGYTF. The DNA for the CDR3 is TGCGCCAGCAGTCACCCCTCCCGACCGGGGAACTATGGCTACACCTTC.

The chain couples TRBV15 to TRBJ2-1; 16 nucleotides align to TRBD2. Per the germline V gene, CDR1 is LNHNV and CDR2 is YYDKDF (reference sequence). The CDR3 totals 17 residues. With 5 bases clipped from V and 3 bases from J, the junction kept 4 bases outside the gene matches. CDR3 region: CATSGGLAGGVYNEQFF. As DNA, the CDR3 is TGTGCCACCAGCGGGGGACTAGCGGGGGGGGTCTACAATGAGCAGTTCTTC.

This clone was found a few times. The CDR3 loop reads CASWGGLRTEAFF. The CDR3 nucleotides read TGTGCCTCCTGGGGGGGTTTGCGGACTGAAGCTTTCTTT. The chain recombines TRBV19 with TRBJ1-1; TRBD1 is a possible D gene (5 bases). The V gene lost 11 bases and the J gene lost 5 bases, with 18 bases spanning the gap. The CDR3 sequence is 13 residues long. Germline V gene lookup returns CDR1 LNHDA and CDR2 SQIVND (reference sequence).

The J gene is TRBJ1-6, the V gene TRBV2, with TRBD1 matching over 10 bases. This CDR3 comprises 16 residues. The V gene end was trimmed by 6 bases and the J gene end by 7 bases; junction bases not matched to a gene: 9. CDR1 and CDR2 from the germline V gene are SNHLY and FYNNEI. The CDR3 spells CASRNIQGQGNSPLHF. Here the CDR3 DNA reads TGTGCCAGCAGAAATATCCAGGGACAGGGGAATTCACCCCTCCACTTT.

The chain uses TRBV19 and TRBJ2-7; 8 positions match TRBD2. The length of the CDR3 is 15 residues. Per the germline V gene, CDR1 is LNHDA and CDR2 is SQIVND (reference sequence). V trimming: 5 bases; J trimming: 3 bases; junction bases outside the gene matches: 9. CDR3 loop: CASSPGLAKNYEQYF. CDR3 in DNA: TGTGCCAGTAGTCCCGGACTAGCTAAGAACTACGAGCAGTACTTC.

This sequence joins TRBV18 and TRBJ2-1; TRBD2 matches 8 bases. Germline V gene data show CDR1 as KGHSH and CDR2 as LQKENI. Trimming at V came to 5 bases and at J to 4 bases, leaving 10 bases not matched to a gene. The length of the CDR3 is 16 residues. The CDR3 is CASSWSGGRPYNEQFF. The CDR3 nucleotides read TGTGCCAGCTCATGGTCCGGCGGGAGGCCTTACAATGAGCAGTTCTTC.

CDR3 loop: CASSLGGQGYEQYF. CDR3 DNA: TGTGCCAGCAGCTTAGGGGGACAGGGATACGAGCAGTACTTC. The chain joins TRBV11-2 to TRBJ2-7; 9 nucleotides align to TRBD1. The CDR3 is made up of 14 amino acids. Germline CDR1 and CDR2: SGHAT and FQNNGV. Trimming removed 1 base from V and 4 bases from J; junction bases left unmatched: 2.

CDR3 nucleotide sequence: TGCGCCAGCAGCTTGTGGCAGGGGGATCAGCCCCAGCATTTT. This encodes CASSLWQGDQPQHF. The rearrangement links TRBV5-1 to TRBJ1-5; 7 positions match TRBD1. This CDR3 comprises 14 residues. The germline V gene has CDR1 SGHRS and CDR2 YFSETQ. The junction had 3 bases not matched to a gene; V was cut back by 1 base and J by 5 bases.

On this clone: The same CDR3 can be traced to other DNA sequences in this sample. CDR3 bases: TGTGCCTGGAGTGTGCAGGGGGACCAGCCCCAGCATTTT. It codes for CAWSVQGDQPQHF. The V gene is TRBV30, the J gene TRBJ1-5, with 7 bases lining up with TRBD1. Germline trimming cut 0 bases from V and 7 bases from J; bases unmatched to any gene: 3. Germline CDR1 is GTSNPN and CDR2 is SVGIG (reference sequence). The CDR3 runs 13 residues.

Here the CDR3 DNA reads TGTGCCAGCAGCGTCGAGACAGGGGCCTACGAGCAGTACTTC. Amino acid sequence: CASSVETGAYEQYF. V and J are TRBV9 and TRBJ2-7, with 8 bases aligning to TRBD1. V lost 2 bases and J lost 2; bases outside the gene matches: 3. Looked up from germline, CDR1 is SGDLS and CDR2 is YYNGEE. This CDR3 has 14 residues.

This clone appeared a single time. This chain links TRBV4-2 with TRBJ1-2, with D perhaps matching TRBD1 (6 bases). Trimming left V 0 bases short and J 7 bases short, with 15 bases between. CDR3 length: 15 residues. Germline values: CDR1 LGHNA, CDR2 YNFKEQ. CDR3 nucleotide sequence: TGTGCCAGCAGCCAAGATGTGCGGGGGCGGGTTGGCTACACCTTC. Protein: CASSQDVRGRVGYTF.

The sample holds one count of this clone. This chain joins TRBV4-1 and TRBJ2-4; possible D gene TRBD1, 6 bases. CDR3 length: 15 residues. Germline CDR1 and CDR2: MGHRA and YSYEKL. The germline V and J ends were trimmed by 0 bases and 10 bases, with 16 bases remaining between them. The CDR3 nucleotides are TGCGCCAGCAGCCAAGATGAGGGGGACCTTCGGATTCAGTACTTC. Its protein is CASSQDEGDLRIQYF.

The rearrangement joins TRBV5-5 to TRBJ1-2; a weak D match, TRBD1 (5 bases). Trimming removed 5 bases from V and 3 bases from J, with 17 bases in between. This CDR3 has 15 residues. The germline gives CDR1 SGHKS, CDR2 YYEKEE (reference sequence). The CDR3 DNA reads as TGTGCCAGCAGTCGTGACCCACAGGTACACTATGGCTACACCTTC. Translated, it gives CASSRDPQVHYGYTF.

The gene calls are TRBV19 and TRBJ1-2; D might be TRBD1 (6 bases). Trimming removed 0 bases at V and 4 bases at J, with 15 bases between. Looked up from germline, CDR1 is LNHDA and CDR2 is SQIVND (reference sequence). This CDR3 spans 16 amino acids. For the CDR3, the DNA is TGTGCCAGTAGTATAGAGGGGGCCGAATTTGGCTATGGCTACACCTTC. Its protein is CASSIEGAEFGYGYTF.

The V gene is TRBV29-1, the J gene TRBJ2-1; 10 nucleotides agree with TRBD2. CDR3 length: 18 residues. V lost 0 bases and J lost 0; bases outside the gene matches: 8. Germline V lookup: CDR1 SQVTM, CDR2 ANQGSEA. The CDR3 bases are TGCAGCGTTGAAGATCGGGGTAGCGGGGGGTCCTCCTACAATGAGCAGTTCTTC. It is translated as CSVEDRGSGGSSYNEQFF.

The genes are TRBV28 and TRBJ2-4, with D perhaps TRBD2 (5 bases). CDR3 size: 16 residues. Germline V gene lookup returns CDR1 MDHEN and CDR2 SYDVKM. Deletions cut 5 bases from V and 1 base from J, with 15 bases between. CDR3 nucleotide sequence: TGTGCCAGCAGTCCCCTTACGGGGAGCGCCAAAAACATTCAGTACTTC. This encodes CASSPLTGSAKNIQYF.

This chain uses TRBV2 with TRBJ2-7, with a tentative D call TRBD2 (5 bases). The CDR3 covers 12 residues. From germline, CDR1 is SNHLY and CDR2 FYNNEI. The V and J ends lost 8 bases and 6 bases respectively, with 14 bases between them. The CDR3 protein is CASSSGGGEQYF. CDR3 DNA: TGTGCCAGCTCCTCCGGCGGAGGCGAGCAGTACTTC.